These T cell receptor beta chains were read from a single sample in a study of blood T cell repertoires in COVID-19. The table came from immunoSEQ multiplex PCR; TCRdb's copy has only in-frame clones and leaves some out. The data show some 260,000 clones, with 60% to 75% seen just once and about 3% held by the top ten. Source material: peripheral blood. These receptors all stem from a woman at least 80 years old with acute or convalescent COVID-19. The CDR3 runs from the conserved cysteine through the conserved F or W. D genes are given only for firm matches. Size values are once, few and many counts, or a class for expanded clones, and some rows have none.

cdr3_nt | cdr3_aa | clone_size | v_call | d_call | j_call
TGTGCCAGCAGCTTCCTCGGGATTCCCCCGCATTTT | CASSFLGIPPHF | . | TRBV6-5 | . | TRBJ1-5
TGTGCCAGCAGCCCTACCGGGACAGGGCGAAAAGAGACCCAGTACTTC | CASSPTGTGRKETQYF | . | TRBV3-1/TRBV3-2 | TRBD1 | TRBJ2-5
TGTGCCAGCAGCTACCCGGGGGAGGGCAAAAACATTCAGTACTTC | CASSYPGEGKNIQYF | . | TRBV5-4 | TRBD2 | TRBJ2-4
TGTGCCAGCAGCACTCTCGCCCAGATTTTTTCCTACGAGCAGTACTTC | CASSTLAQIFSYEQYF | . | TRBV21-1 | . | TRBJ2-7
TGTGCCAGCAGTTACTCGAGCGGGACATGGGAGACCCAGTACTTC | CASSYSSGTWETQYF | once | TRBV6-6 | . | TRBJ2-5
TGTGCCAGCATGGGGACAGGGGGAAACACCATATATTTT | CASMGTGGNTIYF | few | TRBV19 | TRBD1 | TRBJ1-3
TGTGCCAGCAGTAATCAAGGGGTTTGGCAGCCCCAGCATTTT | CASSNQGVWQPQHF | . | TRBV6-5 | . | TRBJ1-5
TGCGCCAGCAGCTTTACAGGGGACCCTAACTATGGCTACACCTTC | CASSFTGDPNYGYTF | . | TRBV5-1 | TRBD1 | TRBJ1-2
TGTGCCACAAAATTAGCGGGAGTCACCGGGGAGCTGTTTTTT | CATKLAGVTGELFF | few | TRBV28 | TRBD2 | TRBJ2-2
TGTGCCAGCAGCCGCGAACTTAGCGGGGGACCCAATACGCAGTATTTT | CASSRELSGGPNTQYF | . | TRBV5-4 | TRBD2 | TRBJ2-3